These 9 T cell receptor beta chains were sequenced from one sample in a study of OX40 agonist ivuxolimab in advanced cancers. TCRdb's table, derived via immunoSEQ multiplex PCR, lists solely in-frame clones and lacks some. The sample shows over 90,000 clones, 94% of them seen only once. The sample here was CD4+ or CD8+ T cells sorted from blood, taken in a trial of the OX40 agonist ivuxolimab. Source of these receptors: an adult with an advanced solid tumor such as melanoma, head and neck, liver or kidney cancer.

This chain connects TRBV18 to TRBJ2-5; D not certain. Trimming took 3 bases from V and 5 from J, leaving 13 bases between them. The CDR3 sequence is 14 residues long. Germline assignment: CDR1 KGHSH and CDR2 LQKENI. Here the CDR3 DNA reads TGTGCCAGCTCACCCCCCCCCGAGAGGGAGACCCAGTACTTC. Translated: CASSPPPERETQYF.

CDR3 amino acids: CASSFGQGGNFYNEQFF. As DNA, the CDR3 is TGTGCCAGCAGCTTCGGACAGGGTGGGAATTTCTACAATGAGCAGTTCTTC. The chain employs TRBV7-6 and TRBJ2-1; the match to TRBD1 covers 8 bases. V shed 3 bases, J shed 3 bases, and the junction held 10 bases outside the gene matches. The CDR3 totals 17 residues. CDR1 SGHVS and CDR2 FNYEAQ come from the germline V gene.

The chain recombines TRBV25-1 with TRBJ1-1; TRBD1 aligns across 7 bases. V lost 0 bases and J lost 5; bases outside the gene matches: 3. CDR1 is MGHDK and CDR2 is SYGVNS in the germline V gene. CDR3 size: 14 residues. CDR3 sequence (DNA): TGTGCCAGCAGTGAATATGTACAGGGGACTGAAGCTTTCTTT. It yields the protein CASSEYVQGTEAFF.

The chain has TRBV7-9 and TRBJ1-6; 9 bases are shared with TRBD1. After removal of 5 bases from V and 10 bases from J, the junction contained 6 bases not matched to a gene. CDR3 length equals 14 residues. Germline CDR1 and CDR2: SEHNR and FQNEAQ (reference sequence). Here the CDR3 DNA reads TGTGCCAGCAGCCTAGGACAGGGGCAATCACCCCTCCACTTT. Translating it yields CASSLGQGQSPLHF.

The gene calls are TRBV19 and TRBJ1-1; TRBD1 might be the D (6 bases). This CDR3 is built from 15 residues. The germline CDR1 and CDR2 sequences are LNHDA and SQIVND (reference sequence). Trimming removed 5 bases at V and 4 bases at J, with 17 bases between. For the CDR3, the DNA is TGTGCCAGTAGTCCCGGCTGGGGGGCGAGCACTGAAGCTTTCTTT. Translation gives CASSPGWGASTEAFF.

The rearrangement links TRBV19 to TRBJ1-1; a possible D gene is TRBD1 (5 bases). The germline gives CDR1 LNHDA, CDR2 SQIVND (reference sequence). V dropped 9 bases and J dropped 7 bases, with 33 bases sitting between them. This CDR3 has 18 residues. The CDR3 bases are TGTGCCAGGGGGAAAGGGTTTATGGAGGTTTTAGCAAGGGGTGAAGCTTTCTTT. It encodes CARGKGFMEVLARGEAFF.

The rearrangement uses TRBV29-1 and TRBJ1-5, with D possibly being TRBD1 (6 bases). The germline CDR1 and CDR2 sequences are SQVTM and ANQGSEA. Trimming removed 4 bases at V and 3 bases at J, with 16 bases between. This CDR3 has 15 residues. CDR3 sequence: CSVVTGADFNQPQHF. The CDR3 DNA follows: TGCAGCGTTGTAACGGGGGCGGACTTCAATCAGCCCCAGCATTTT.

The genes are TRBV6-5 and TRBJ1-1; no clear D. This CDR3 has 13 residues. Germline values: CDR1 MNHEY, CDR2 SVGAGI. Trimming cost V 0 bases and J 6 bases, with 8 bases left between them. This CDR3 is CASSYSGWAEAFF. The CDR3 bases are TGTGCCAGCAGTTACTCCGGGTGGGCTGAAGCTTTCTTT.

The chain is built from TRBV6-5 and TRBJ2-1, with D uncertain. Germline CDR1 and CDR2: MNHEY and SVGAGI. This CDR3 region has 15 residues. The ends were cut back, 2 bases at V and 4 bases at J, with 12 bases in the middle. CDR3 loop: CASSYQQTAYNEQFF. CDR3 nucleotides: TGTGCCAGCAGTTACCAACAAACCGCATACAATGAGCAGTTCTTC.